These 2 T cell receptor beta chains share one sample of origin, sequenced in a study of blood T cell repertoires in COVID-19. Data came from immunoSEQ multiplex PCR; TCRdb stores just in-frame clones and leaves some out. The repertoire holds about 22,000 clones, with around nine tenths as singletons. Sequenced sample: peripheral blood. The receptor set was obtained from a man between 65 and 80 years old with COVID-19, enrolled during active disease.

The V gene is TRBV27, the J gene TRBJ1-2; the D gene is possibly TRBD1 (6 bases). Trimming cost V 0 bases and J 4 bases, with 9 bases left between them. The CDR3 loop spans 14 amino acids. CDR1 is MNHEY, CDR2 SMNVEV, per germline (reference sequence). The CDR3 sequence is CASSLSGTPYGYTF. The CDR3 bases are TGTGCCAGCAGTTTATCCGGGACACCCTATGGCTACACCTTC.

This clone was seen once. The chain joins TRBV18 to TRBJ2-3; 11 bases are shared with TRBD2. The CDR3 is made up of 16 amino acids. V shed 6 bases and J 3 bases; nucleotides not matched to a gene: 8. Per the germline V gene, CDR1 is KGHSH and CDR2 is LQKENI. As DNA, the CDR3 is TGTGCCAGCTCCCCCAGACTAGCGGGAAGTACAGATACGCAGTATTTT. Translated, it gives CASSPRLAGSTDTQYF. The variable domain in full, completed from reference TRBV18 and TRBJ2-3, reads NAGVMQNPRHLVRRRGQEARLRCSPMKGHSHVYWYRQLPEEGLKFMVYLQKENIIDESGMPKERFSAEFPKEGPSILRIQQVVRGDSAAYFCASSPRLAGSTDTQYFGPGTRLTVL.